The TCR beta chain described here comes from a study of blood T cell repertoires in COVID-19. Study-level background: Sample material is recorded as cDNA or gDNA derived from T cells, B-cell-depleted T cells, or PBMCs.

Generated by immunoSEQ multiplex PCR, the TCRdb table keeps only in-frame clones and is missing some. The sample carries about 180,000 clones, 85% to 90% recorded once. This CDR3 spans 13 amino acids. The V gene lost 6 bases and the J gene lost 0 bases, with 5 bases spanning the gap. Per germline, CDR1 SEHNR and CDR2 FQNEAQ (reference sequence). The sample taken for sequencing was peripheral blood. The TCR sequence derives from a man aged 45 to 65 with active or convalescent COVID-19. V usage is TRBV7-9 and J usage is TRBJ2-2; D remains unclear. The CDR3 spells CASRSTNTGELFF. The CDR3 nucleotides read TGTGCCAGCAGGTCTACGAACACCGGGGAGCTGTTTTTT.